A selection of T cell receptor beta chains follows, all from one sample in a study of blood T cell repertoires in COVID-19. Sequencing was performed with immunoSEQ multiplex PCR; in TCRdb, only in-frame clones are kept and a portion is missing. Of approximately 200,000 clones in the sample, approximately 85% were seen once. The sequencing sample was made of PBMCs or T cells enriched from blood (not recorded which). These TCRs come from a woman aged 25 to 39 who had recovered from COVID-19. Each CDR3 is given with its conserved first and last residue. Fields, in order: CDR3 length, D gene, J gene, clone size, V gene, CDR3 protein, CDR3 DNA. A D gene is named only where the DNA matches it firmly. Clone size is not always given. Where it is, it says once, few, many or a class for expanded clones.

cdr3_length: 13; d_call: TRBD2; j_call: TRBJ2-7; clone_size: .; v_call: TRBV7-2; cdr3_aa: CASSGGSSYEQYF; cdr3_nt: TGTGCCAGCAGCGGCGGGAGCTCCTACGAGCAGTACTTC
cdr3_length: 12; d_call: .; j_call: TRBJ2-1; clone_size: once; v_call: TRBV27; cdr3_aa: CASSLRGDGQFF; cdr3_nt: TGTGCCAGCAGTCTCAGGGGTGATGGGCAGTTCTTC
cdr3_length: 19; d_call: TRBD1; j_call: TRBJ1-4; clone_size: .; v_call: TRBV2; cdr3_aa: CASSEASLITGDGGEKLFF; cdr3_nt: TGTGCCAGCAGTGAAGCTTCCCTGATTACAGGGGATGGGGGTGAAAAACTGTTTTTT
cdr3_length: 13; d_call: TRBD1; j_call: TRBJ1-2; clone_size: .; v_call: TRBV28; cdr3_aa: CASRGQSLGGYTF; cdr3_nt: TGTGCCAGCAGGGGACAGTCTTTGGGTGGCTACACCTTC
cdr3_length: 15; d_call: TRBD1; j_call: TRBJ2-1; clone_size: .; v_call: TRBV19; cdr3_aa: CASNPGTATYNEQFF; cdr3_nt: TGTGCCAGTAATCCCGGGACAGCCACCTACAATGAGCAGTTCTTC
cdr3_length: 13; d_call: TRBD1; j_call: TRBJ2-5; clone_size: .; v_call: TRBV4-1; cdr3_aa: CASSQTGVQTQYF; cdr3_nt: TGCGCCAGCAGCCAGACAGGGGTGCAGACCCAGTACTTC
cdr3_length: 21; d_call: .; j_call: TRBJ1-6; clone_size: once; v_call: TRBV29-1; cdr3_aa: CSVDPERNRKEGIGNNSPLHF; cdr3_nt: TGCAGCGTTGACCCCGAACGAAATCGGAAGGAGGGAATTGGGAATAATTCACCCCTCCACTTT
cdr3_length: 13; d_call: .; j_call: TRBJ2-3; clone_size: .; v_call: TRBV12-3/TRBV12-4; cdr3_aa: CASRSGESDTQYF; cdr3_nt: TGTGCCAGCAGATCCGGGGAATCAGATACGCAGTATTTT
cdr3_length: 15; d_call: TRBD2; j_call: TRBJ2-3; clone_size: .; v_call: TRBV19; cdr3_aa: CASRGEAGVGYTQYF; cdr3_nt: TGTGCCAGTCGCGGGGAAGCGGGAGTAGGGTATACGCAGTATTTT
cdr3_length: 17; d_call: .; j_call: TRBJ1-1; clone_size: .; v_call: TRBV11-2; cdr3_aa: CASSSWTALVLNTEAFF; cdr3_nt: TGTGCCAGCAGCTCCTGGACAGCATTGGTTCTAAACACTGAAGCTTTCTTT
cdr3_length: 14; d_call: .; j_call: TRBJ2-7; clone_size: .; v_call: TRBV7-9; cdr3_aa: CASSQGQVTYEQYF; cdr3_nt: TGTGCCAGCAGCCAGGGCCAGGTTACCTACGAGCAGTACTTC
cdr3_length: 17; d_call: .; j_call: TRBJ2-6; clone_size: .; v_call: TRBV5-1; cdr3_aa: CASSLELGGSGANVLTF; cdr3_nt: TGCGCCAGCAGCTTGGAGCTCGGAGGGTCTGGGGCCAACGTCCTGACTTTC
cdr3_length: 15; d_call: .; j_call: TRBJ1-4; clone_size: .; v_call: TRBV27; cdr3_aa: CASSLSGQFNEKLFF; cdr3_nt: TGTGCCAGCAGTTTATCGGGGCAGTTCAATGAAAAACTGTTTTTT
cdr3_length: 14; d_call: TRBD2; j_call: TRBJ2-3; clone_size: .; v_call: TRBV10-1; cdr3_aa: CATSALAGEDTQYF; cdr3_nt: TGCGCCACCTCAGCGCTAGCGGGAGAAGATACGCAGTATTTT
cdr3_length: 15; d_call: .; j_call: TRBJ1-2; clone_size: .; v_call: TRBV28; cdr3_aa: CASSLYVRGSYGYTF; cdr3_nt: TGTGCCAGCAGTTTATATGTTCGGGGATCCTATGGCTACACCTTC
cdr3_length: 16; d_call: TRBD2; j_call: TRBJ2-1; clone_size: .; v_call: TRBV28; cdr3_aa: CASGSYTGGSYNEQFF; cdr3_nt: TGTGCCAGCGGGTCGTACACGGGAGGATCCTACAATGAGCAGTTCTTC
cdr3_length: 14; d_call: .; j_call: TRBJ2-1; clone_size: .; v_call: TRBV5-4; cdr3_aa: CASSSPTSYNEQFF; cdr3_nt: TGTGCCAGCAGCTCCCCGACTAGCTACAATGAGCAGTTCTTC
cdr3_length: 18; d_call: TRBD1; j_call: TRBJ2-1; clone_size: .; v_call: TRBV24-1; cdr3_aa: CATSGWDPGTGGLGEQFF; cdr3_nt: TGTGCCACCAGTGGTTGGGACCCCGGGACAGGGGGCCTTGGTGAGCAGTTCTTC
cdr3_length: 14; d_call: .; j_call: TRBJ1-2; clone_size: .; v_call: TRBV7-2; cdr3_aa: CASSSTRTNYGYTF; cdr3_nt: TGTGCCAGCAGCTCGACACGAACTAACTATGGCTACACCTTC
cdr3_length: 13; d_call: .; j_call: TRBJ1-1; clone_size: .; v_call: TRBV28; cdr3_aa: CASSSARGTEAFF; cdr3_nt: TGTGCCAGCAGTTCGGCCAGAGGCACTGAAGCTTTCTTT
cdr3_length: 18; d_call: TRBD2; j_call: TRBJ2-5; clone_size: .; v_call: TRBV20-1; cdr3_aa: CSASSLGLAGGPPETQYF; cdr3_nt: TGCAGTGCTAGTAGTCTTGGACTAGCGGGAGGGCCCCCAGAGACCCAGTACTTC
cdr3_length: 12; d_call: .; j_call: TRBJ1-1; clone_size: .; v_call: TRBV19; cdr3_aa: CAKGHSNTEAFF; cdr3_nt: TGTGCCAAAGGACACTCGAACACTGAAGCTTTCTTT
cdr3_length: 16; d_call: TRBD2; j_call: TRBJ2-5; clone_size: .; v_call: TRBV14; cdr3_aa: CASSRTSGRRGETQYF; cdr3_nt: TGTGCCAGCAGCCGTACTAGCGGGAGAAGAGGAGAGACCCAGTACTTC
cdr3_length: 13; d_call: TRBD1; j_call: TRBJ1-1; clone_size: .; v_call: TRBV2; cdr3_aa: CASLDRANTEAFF; cdr3_nt: TGTGCCAGCCTTGACAGGGCCAACACTGAAGCTTTCTTT
cdr3_length: 15; d_call: TRBD1; j_call: TRBJ2-3; clone_size: .; v_call: TRBV5-1; cdr3_aa: CASSIEGTEASTQYF; cdr3_nt: TGCGCCAGCAGCATAGAAGGGACAGAAGCTTCTACGCAGTATTTT
cdr3_length: 15; d_call: TRBD1; j_call: TRBJ1-6; clone_size: .; v_call: TRBV3-1/TRBV3-2; cdr3_aa: CASRPQGALGSPLHF; cdr3_nt: TGTGCCAGCAGGCCGCAGGGGGCGTTGGGTTCACCCCTCCACTTT
cdr3_length: 13; d_call: .; j_call: TRBJ1-2; clone_size: .; v_call: TRBV6-5; cdr3_aa: CASSYSGGGGYTF; cdr3_nt: TGTGCCAGCAGTTACTCAGGGGGGGGAGGCTACACCTTC
cdr3_length: 13; d_call: TRBD1; j_call: TRBJ1-2; clone_size: .; v_call: TRBV29-1; cdr3_aa: CSVESGTVYGYTF; cdr3_nt: TGCAGCGTTGAATCTGGGACAGTCTATGGCTACACCTTC
cdr3_length: 15; d_call: .; j_call: TRBJ1-2; clone_size: few; v_call: TRBV28; cdr3_aa: CASSLSAGAFYGYTF; cdr3_nt: TGTGCCAGCAGTTTATCCGCAGGGGCATTCTATGGCTACACCTTC
cdr3_length: 11; d_call: .; j_call: TRBJ2-7; clone_size: .; v_call: TRBV25-1; cdr3_aa: CASRSASEQYF; cdr3_nt: TGTGCCAGCAGATCCGCCAGCGAGCAGTACTTC
cdr3_length: 13; d_call: TRBD1; j_call: TRBJ1-2; clone_size: .; v_call: TRBV5-4; cdr3_aa: CASSKGTAYGYTF; cdr3_nt: TGTGCCAGCAGCAAAGGGACAGCTTATGGCTACACCTTC
cdr3_length: 17; d_call: TRBD1; j_call: TRBJ1-2; clone_size: once; v_call: TRBV28; cdr3_aa: CASSGNLLQGDNYGYTF; cdr3_nt: TGTGCCAGCAGTGGCAACCTCTTACAGGGGGATAACTATGGCTACACCTTC
cdr3_length: 12; d_call: .; j_call: TRBJ1-5; clone_size: .; v_call: TRBV19; cdr3_aa: CASSTRTGFQHF; cdr3_nt: TGTGCCAGTAGTACAAGGACGGGGTTCCAGCATTTT
cdr3_length: 14; d_call: .; j_call: TRBJ2-1; clone_size: .; v_call: TRBV19; cdr3_aa: CASSMRGMDNEQFF; cdr3_nt: TGTGCCAGTAGTATGCGAGGGATGGACAATGAGCAGTTCTTC
cdr3_length: 14; d_call: .; j_call: TRBJ1-3; clone_size: .; v_call: TRBV2; cdr3_aa: CASSTEGRGNTIYF; cdr3_nt: TGTGCCAGCAGTACGGAGGGGAGAGGAAACACCATATATTTT
cdr3_length: 16; d_call: TRBD2; j_call: TRBJ2-7; clone_size: .; v_call: TRBV4-1; cdr3_aa: CASSPRTSGSSYEQYF; cdr3_nt: TGCGCCAGCAGCCCTCGGACTAGCGGCAGCTCCTACGAGCAGTACTTC
cdr3_length: 15; d_call: TRBD2; j_call: TRBJ2-1; clone_size: .; v_call: TRBV11-2; cdr3_aa: CASRVSGGPYNEQFF; cdr3_nt: TGTGCCAGCAGGGTTAGCGGGGGACCCTACAATGAGCAGTTCTTC
cdr3_length: 17; d_call: .; j_call: TRBJ2-1; clone_size: .; v_call: TRBV7-6; cdr3_aa: CASTQRPRGALGNEQFF; cdr3_nt: TGTGCCAGCACCCAAAGGCCTCGGGGGGCCCTGGGAAATGAGCAGTTCTTC
cdr3_length: 15; d_call: .; j_call: TRBJ2-5; clone_size: .; v_call: TRBV28; cdr3_aa: CASSLSFQGREAQYF; cdr3_nt: TGTGCCAGCAGTTTATCGTTCCAGGGAAGAGAGGCCCAGTACTTC
cdr3_length: 12; d_call: TRBD1; j_call: TRBJ2-7; clone_size: .; v_call: TRBV28; cdr3_aa: CAGGQGAYEQYF; cdr3_nt: TGTGCCGGGGGACAGGGCGCCTACGAGCAGTACTTC
cdr3_length: 16; d_call: TRBD1; j_call: TRBJ2-7; clone_size: .; v_call: TRBV7-8; cdr3_aa: CASSLEGAGITYEQYF; cdr3_nt: TGTGCCAGCAGCTTAGAGGGGGCAGGTATCACCTACGAGCAGTACTTC
cdr3_length: 16; d_call: .; j_call: TRBJ1-6; clone_size: .; v_call: TRBV28; cdr3_aa: CASSLAGLQSNSPLHF; cdr3_nt: TGTGCCAGCAGTTTAGCGGGGCTCCAATCCAATTCACCCCTCCACTTT
cdr3_length: 19; d_call: TRBD1; j_call: TRBJ2-6; clone_size: .; v_call: TRBV27; cdr3_aa: CASSLIPGQGAFGANVLTF; cdr3_nt: TGTGCCAGCAGCCTAATACCGGGACAGGGGGCCTTTGGGGCCAACGTCCTGACTTTC
cdr3_length: 15; d_call: .; j_call: TRBJ2-2; clone_size: .; v_call: TRBV28; cdr3_aa: CASRPAGERAGELFF; cdr3_nt: TGTGCCAGCAGACCCGCAGGGGAACGGGCCGGGGAGCTGTTTTTT
cdr3_length: 15; d_call: TRBD2; j_call: TRBJ2-5; clone_size: .; v_call: TRBV5-1; cdr3_aa: CASSGAGGPRETQYF; cdr3_nt: TGCGCCAGCAGCGGAGCGGGAGGGCCTAGGGAGACCCAGTACTTC
cdr3_length: 16; d_call: .; j_call: TRBJ2-3; clone_size: .; v_call: TRBV27; cdr3_aa: CASSGLGGLRTDTQYF; cdr3_nt: TGTGCCAGCAGTGGGTTGGGCGGGCTTCGCACAGATACGCAGTATTTT
cdr3_length: 15; d_call: TRBD1; j_call: TRBJ2-7; clone_size: .; v_call: TRBV4-1; cdr3_aa: CASSQERDRVYEQYF; cdr3_nt: TGCGCCAGCAGCCAGGAGCGGGACAGGGTTTACGAGCAGTACTTC
cdr3_length: 15; d_call: TRBD2; j_call: TRBJ2-7; clone_size: .; v_call: TRBV5-6; cdr3_aa: CASSLILAGDHEQYF; cdr3_nt: TGTGCCAGCAGCTTGATCCTAGCGGGAGATCACGAGCAGTACTTC
cdr3_length: 16; d_call: TRBD2; j_call: TRBJ2-3; clone_size: .; v_call: TRBV5-4; cdr3_aa: CASSGLAGGITDTQYF; cdr3_nt: TGTGCCAGCAGTGGACTAGCGGGGGGAATTACAGATACGCAGTATTTT
cdr3_length: 14; d_call: .; j_call: TRBJ1-1; clone_size: .; v_call: TRBV5-1; cdr3_aa: CASSYGSRDTEAFF; cdr3_nt: TGCGCCAGCAGCTACGGGAGCCGGGACACTGAAGCTTTCTTT
cdr3_length: 15; d_call: .; j_call: TRBJ2-6; clone_size: .; v_call: TRBV9; cdr3_aa: CASSVTGSGANVLTF; cdr3_nt: TGTGCCAGCAGCGTGACAGGCTCTGGGGCCAACGTCCTGACTTTC
cdr3_length: 17; d_call: TRBD1; j_call: TRBJ1-2; clone_size: .; v_call: TRBV7-9; cdr3_aa: CASSLGGDRVPNYGYTF; cdr3_nt: TGTGCCAGCAGCTTAGGGGGGGACAGGGTTCCTAACTATGGCTACACCTTC
cdr3_length: 15; d_call: TRBD1; j_call: TRBJ2-3; clone_size: .; v_call: TRBV19; cdr3_aa: CASSLRTGGTDTQYF; cdr3_nt: TGTGCCAGTAGTTTACGAACAGGGGGTACAGATACGCAGTATTTT